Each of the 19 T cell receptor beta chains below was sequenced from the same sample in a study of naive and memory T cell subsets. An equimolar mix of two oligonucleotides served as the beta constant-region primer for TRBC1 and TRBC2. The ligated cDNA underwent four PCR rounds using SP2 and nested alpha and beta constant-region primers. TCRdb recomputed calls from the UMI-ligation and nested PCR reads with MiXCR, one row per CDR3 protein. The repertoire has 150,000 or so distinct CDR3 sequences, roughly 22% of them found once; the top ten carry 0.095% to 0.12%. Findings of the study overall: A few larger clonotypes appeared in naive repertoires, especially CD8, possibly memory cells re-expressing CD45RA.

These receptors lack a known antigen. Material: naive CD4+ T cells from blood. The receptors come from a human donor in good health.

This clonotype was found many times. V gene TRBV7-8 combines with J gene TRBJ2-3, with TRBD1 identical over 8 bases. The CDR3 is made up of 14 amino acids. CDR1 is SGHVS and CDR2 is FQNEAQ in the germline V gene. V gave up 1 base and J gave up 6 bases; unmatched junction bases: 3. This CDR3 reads CASSLVAGGDTQYF. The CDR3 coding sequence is TGTGCCAGCAGCTTAGTGGCAGGGGGCGATACGCAGTATTTT.

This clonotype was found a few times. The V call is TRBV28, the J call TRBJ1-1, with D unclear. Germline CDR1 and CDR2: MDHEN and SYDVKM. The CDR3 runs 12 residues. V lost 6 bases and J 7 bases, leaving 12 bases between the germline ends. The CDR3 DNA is TGTGCCAGCAGGGAGCCAGCCCTTGAAGCTTTCTTT. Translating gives CASREPALEAFF.

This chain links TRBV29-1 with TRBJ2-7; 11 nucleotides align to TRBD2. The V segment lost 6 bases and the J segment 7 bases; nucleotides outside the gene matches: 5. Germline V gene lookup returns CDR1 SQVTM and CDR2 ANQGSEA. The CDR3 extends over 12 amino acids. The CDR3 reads CSVRSGRGEQYF. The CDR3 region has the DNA TGCAGCGTCCGTAGCGGGAGGGGAGAGCAGTACTTC.

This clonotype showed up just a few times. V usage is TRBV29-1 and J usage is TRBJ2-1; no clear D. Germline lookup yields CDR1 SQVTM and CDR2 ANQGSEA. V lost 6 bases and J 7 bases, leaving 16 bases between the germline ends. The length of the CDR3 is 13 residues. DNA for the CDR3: TGCAGCGTCAAGATCAACACAAGAAATGAGCAGTTCTTC. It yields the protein CSVKINTRNEQFF.

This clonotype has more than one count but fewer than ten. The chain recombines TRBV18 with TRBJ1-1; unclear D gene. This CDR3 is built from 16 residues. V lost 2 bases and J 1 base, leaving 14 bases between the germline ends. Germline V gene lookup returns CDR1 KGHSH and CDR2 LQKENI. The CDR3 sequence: CASSPLMKTQNTEAFF. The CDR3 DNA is TGTGCCAGCTCACCATTGATGAAGACGCAGAACACTGAAGCTTTCTTT.

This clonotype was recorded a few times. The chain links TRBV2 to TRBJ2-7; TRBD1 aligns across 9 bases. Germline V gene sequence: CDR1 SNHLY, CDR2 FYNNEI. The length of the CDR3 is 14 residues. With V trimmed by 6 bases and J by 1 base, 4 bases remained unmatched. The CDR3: CASSVGTGSYEQYF. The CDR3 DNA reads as TGTGCCAGCAGCGTGGGGACAGGGTCCTACGAGCAGTACTTC.

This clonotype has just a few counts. The CDR3 here is CAGAQDNEQFF. CDR3 nucleotide sequence: TGTGCCGGTGCCCAGGACAATGAGCAGTTCTTC. J is TRBJ2-1 and V is TRBV12-3 or TRBV12-4; the D is unclear. CDR3 length: 11 residues. Deletions cut 11 bases from V and 5 bases from J, with 10 bases between.

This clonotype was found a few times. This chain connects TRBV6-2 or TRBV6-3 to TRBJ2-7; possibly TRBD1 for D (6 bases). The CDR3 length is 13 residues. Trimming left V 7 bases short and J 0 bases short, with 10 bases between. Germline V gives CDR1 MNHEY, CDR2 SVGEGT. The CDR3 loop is CASMGHLSYEQYF. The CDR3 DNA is TGTGCCAGCATGGGACACCTCTCCTACGAGCAGTACTTC.

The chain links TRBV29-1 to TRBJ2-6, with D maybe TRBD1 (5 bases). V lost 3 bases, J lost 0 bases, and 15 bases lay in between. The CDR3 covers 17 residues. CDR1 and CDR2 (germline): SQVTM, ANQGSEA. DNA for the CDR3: TGCAGCGTTGACCAGGGATCCCGAGCCTCTGGGGCCAACGTCCTGACTTTC. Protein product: CSVDQGSRASGANVLTF.

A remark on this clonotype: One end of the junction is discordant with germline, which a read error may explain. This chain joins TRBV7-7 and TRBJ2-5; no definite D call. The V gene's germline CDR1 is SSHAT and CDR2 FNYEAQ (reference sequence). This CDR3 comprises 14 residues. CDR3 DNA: TGTGCTAGCAGCGAACTTGGCCGAGGCGGGACCCAGTACTTC. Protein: CASSELGRGGTQYF.

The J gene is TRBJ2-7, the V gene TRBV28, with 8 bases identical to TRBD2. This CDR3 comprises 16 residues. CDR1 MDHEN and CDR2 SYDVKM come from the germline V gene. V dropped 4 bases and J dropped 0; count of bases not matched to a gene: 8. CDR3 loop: CASSSWAGTSSYEQYF. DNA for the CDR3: TGTGCCAGCAGTTCCTGGGCCGGGACTAGCTCCTACGAGCAGTACTTC.

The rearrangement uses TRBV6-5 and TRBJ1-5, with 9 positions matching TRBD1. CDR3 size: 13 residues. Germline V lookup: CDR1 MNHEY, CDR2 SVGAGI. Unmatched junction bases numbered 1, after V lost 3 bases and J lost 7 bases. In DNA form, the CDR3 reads TGTGCCAGCAGTTATACAGGGGGCCAGCCCCAGCATTTT. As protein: CASSYTGGQPQHF.

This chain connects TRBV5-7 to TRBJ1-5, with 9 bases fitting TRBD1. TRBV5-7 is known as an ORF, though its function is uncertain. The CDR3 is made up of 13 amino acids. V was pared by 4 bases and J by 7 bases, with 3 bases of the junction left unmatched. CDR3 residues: CASSRQGVQPQHF. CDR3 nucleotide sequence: TGTGCCAGCAGCCGACAGGGGGTACAGCCCCAGCATTTT.

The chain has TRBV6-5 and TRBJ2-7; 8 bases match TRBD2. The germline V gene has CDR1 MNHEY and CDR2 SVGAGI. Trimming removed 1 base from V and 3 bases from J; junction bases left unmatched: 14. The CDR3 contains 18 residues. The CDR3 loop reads CASSYFPPGAGDGYEQYF. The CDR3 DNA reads TGTGCCAGCAGTTACTTCCCACCGGGAGCGGGAGATGGCTACGAGCAGTACTTC.

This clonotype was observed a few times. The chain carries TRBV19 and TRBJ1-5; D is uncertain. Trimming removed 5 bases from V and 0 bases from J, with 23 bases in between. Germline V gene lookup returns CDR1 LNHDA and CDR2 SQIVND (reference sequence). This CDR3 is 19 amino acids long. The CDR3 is CASSSRADMGPFSNQPQHF. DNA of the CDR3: TGTGCCAGTAGTTCCCGAGCAGACATGGGCCCTTTTAGCAATCAGCCCCAGCATTTT.

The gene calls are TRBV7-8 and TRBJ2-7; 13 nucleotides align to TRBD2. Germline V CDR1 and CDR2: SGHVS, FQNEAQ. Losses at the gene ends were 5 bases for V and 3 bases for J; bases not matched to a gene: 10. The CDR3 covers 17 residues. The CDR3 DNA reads TGTGCCAGCAGCCACCCTGTGGGACTAGCGGGAATCTACGAGCAGTACTTC. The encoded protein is CASSHPVGLAGIYEQYF.

DNA of the CDR3: TGTGCCAGCAGCTTGGGGCAGGGATCATTCGTGAAATATGGCTACACCTTC. It yields the protein CASSLGQGSFVKYGYTF. The V call is TRBV5-5, the J call TRBJ1-2, with D possibly being TRBD1 (5 bases). This CDR3 contains 17 residues. V shed 0 bases and J shed 5 bases, with 20 bases lying between them. Germline CDR1 reads SGHKS; CDR2 reads YYEKEE (reference sequence).

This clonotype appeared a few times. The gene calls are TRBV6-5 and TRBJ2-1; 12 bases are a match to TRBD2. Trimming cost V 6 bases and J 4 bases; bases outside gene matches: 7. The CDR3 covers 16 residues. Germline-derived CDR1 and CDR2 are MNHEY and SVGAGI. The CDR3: CASRSTGTSGYNEQFF. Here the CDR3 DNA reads TGTGCCAGCAGGTCAACCGGGACTAGCGGGTACAATGAGCAGTTCTTC.

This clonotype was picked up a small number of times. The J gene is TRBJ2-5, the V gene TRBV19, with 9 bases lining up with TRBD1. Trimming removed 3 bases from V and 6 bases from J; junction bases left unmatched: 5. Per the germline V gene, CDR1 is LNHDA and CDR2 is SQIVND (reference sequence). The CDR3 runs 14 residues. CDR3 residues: CASSITGGRKTQYF. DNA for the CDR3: TGTGCCAGTAGTATCACAGGGGGCAGGAAGACCCAGTACTTC.